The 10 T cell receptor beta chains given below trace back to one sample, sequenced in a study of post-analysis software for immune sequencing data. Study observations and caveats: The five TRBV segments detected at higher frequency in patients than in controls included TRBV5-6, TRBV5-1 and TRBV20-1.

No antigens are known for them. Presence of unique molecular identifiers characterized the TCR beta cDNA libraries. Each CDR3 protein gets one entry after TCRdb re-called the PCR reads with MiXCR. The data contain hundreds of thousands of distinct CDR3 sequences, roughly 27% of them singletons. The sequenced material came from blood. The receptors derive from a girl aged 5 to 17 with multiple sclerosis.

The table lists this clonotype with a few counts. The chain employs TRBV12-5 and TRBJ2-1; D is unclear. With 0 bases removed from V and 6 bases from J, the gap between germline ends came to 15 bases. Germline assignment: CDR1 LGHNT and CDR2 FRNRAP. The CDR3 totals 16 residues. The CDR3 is CASGLVSVARLNEQFF. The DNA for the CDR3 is TGTGCTAGTGGTTTGGTATCTGTCGCGCGCCTCAATGAGCAGTTCTTC.

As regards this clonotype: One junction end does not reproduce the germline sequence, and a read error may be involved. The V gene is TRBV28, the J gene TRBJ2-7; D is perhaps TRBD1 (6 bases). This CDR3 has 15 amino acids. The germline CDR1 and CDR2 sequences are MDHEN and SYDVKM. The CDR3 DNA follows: TGTGCCAGCAGTTACCCAGGACAGAACTCCTACGGGCAGTACTTC. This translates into CASSYPGQNSYGQYF. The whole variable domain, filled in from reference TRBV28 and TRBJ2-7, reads DVKVTQSSRYLVKRTGEKVFLECVQDMDHENMFWYRQDPGLGLRLIYFSYDVKMKEKGDIPEGYSVSREKKERFSLILESASTNQTSMYLCASSYPGQNSYGQYFGPGTRLTVT.

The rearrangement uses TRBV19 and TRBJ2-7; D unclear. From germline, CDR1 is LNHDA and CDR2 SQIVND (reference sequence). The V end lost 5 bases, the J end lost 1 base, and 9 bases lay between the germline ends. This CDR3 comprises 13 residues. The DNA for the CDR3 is TGTGCCAGTAGTCCAACCTTATCCTACGAGCAGTACTTC. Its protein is CASSPTLSYEQYF.

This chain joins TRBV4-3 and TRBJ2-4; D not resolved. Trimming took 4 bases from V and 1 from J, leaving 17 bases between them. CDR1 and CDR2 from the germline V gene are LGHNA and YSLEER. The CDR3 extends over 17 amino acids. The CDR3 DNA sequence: TGCGCCAGCAGCCGCCGAGGTGGCGCAGGCGCCAAAAACATTCAGTACTTC. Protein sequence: CASSRRGGAGAKNIQYF.

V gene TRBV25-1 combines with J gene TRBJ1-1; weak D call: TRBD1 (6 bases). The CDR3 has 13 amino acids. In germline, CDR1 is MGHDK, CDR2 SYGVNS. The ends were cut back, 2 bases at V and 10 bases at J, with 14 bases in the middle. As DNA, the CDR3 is TGTGCCAGCAGTGAAGAAGGGGGGCTTAGAGCTTTCTTT. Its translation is CASSEEGGLRAFF.

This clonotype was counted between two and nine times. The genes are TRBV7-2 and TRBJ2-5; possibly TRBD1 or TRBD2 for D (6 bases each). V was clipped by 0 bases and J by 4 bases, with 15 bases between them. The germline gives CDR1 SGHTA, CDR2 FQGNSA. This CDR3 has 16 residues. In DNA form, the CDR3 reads TGTGCCAGCAGCTTAGCTAGAGCCGGGGGCGGAGAGACCCAGTACTTC. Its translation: CASSLARAGGGETQYF.

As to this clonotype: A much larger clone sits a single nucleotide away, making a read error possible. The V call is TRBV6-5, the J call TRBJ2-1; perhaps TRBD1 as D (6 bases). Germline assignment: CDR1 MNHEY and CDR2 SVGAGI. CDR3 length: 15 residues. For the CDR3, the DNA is TGTGCCGGCAGCCTTTCGGGACAAGTCGGCAATGAGCAGTTCTTC. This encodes CAGSLSGQVGNEQFF.

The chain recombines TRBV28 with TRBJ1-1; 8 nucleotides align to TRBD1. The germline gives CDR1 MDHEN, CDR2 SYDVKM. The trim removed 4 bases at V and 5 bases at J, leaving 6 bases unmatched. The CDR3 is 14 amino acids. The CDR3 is CASSSRGPGTEAFF. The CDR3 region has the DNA TGTGCCAGCAGTTCCAGGGGGCCTGGGACTGAAGCTTTCTTT.

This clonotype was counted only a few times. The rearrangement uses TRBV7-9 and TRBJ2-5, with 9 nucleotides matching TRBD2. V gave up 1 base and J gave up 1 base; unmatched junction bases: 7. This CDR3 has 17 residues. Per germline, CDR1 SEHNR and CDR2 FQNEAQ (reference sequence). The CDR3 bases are TGTGCCAGCAGCTTAGGAGGGACAGCGGGGGGCCAAGAGACCCAGTACTTC. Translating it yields CASSLGGTAGGQETQYF.

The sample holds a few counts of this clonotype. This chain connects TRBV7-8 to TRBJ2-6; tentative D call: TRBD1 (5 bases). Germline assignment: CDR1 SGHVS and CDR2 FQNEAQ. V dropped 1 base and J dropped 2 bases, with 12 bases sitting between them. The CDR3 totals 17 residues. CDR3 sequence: CASSLGRGRTGANVLTF. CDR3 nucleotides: TGTGCCAGCAGCTTAGGAAGGGGCAGGACTGGGGCCAACGTCCTGACTTTC.